This T cell receptor beta chain was captured by sequencing in a study of shared clonotypes between healthy human individuals. The protocol was immunoSEQ multiplex PCR, while the TCRdb copy is restricted to in-frame clones and leaves out a portion. Here the sample spans roughly 2,300,000 clones, approximately 90% being singletons. This CDR3 spans 13 amino acids. Germline V gives CDR1 SGHNT, CDR2 YENEEA. Trimming shortened V by 5 bases and J by 7 bases, and 11 bases separated the two germline ends. Input material: naive CD4+ T cells from PBMCs. As for subset: CD45RA+ positively selected. The receptor was isolated from a man younger than 30 in good health. Some clones in this sample may be carry-over from other donors' samples. The chain employs TRBV11-3 and TRBJ2-2; D is perhaps TRBD2 (6 bases). CDR3 in DNA: TGTGCCAGCAGCCCAACTAGCATCGGGGAGCTGTTTTTT. It codes for CASSPTSIGELFF.